This paragraph covers one T cell receptor beta chain sequence. What it binds is not known. This record belongs to a study of T cell repertoires in cytomegalovirus infection. Study at large: Researchers turned to recently identified HLA-C-restricted CMV epitopes as well as well-studied HLA-B-restricted ones. CMV infection plus the matching HLA type was flagged by public TCR beta signatures.

Findings and caveats of the study: CMV-specific HLA-C-restricted TCR beta clonotypes dominated the ex vivo response. Pooled public TCR beta family frequency picked out CMV carriers with the relevant HLA.

TCRdb reprocessed the reads via MiXCR and lists one record per CDR3 protein. The sample comprises fewer than 650,000 distinct CDR3 sequences, roughly 43% of which are singletons, and about 46% rests with the top ten. The CDR3 is 17 residues long. The germline CDR1 and CDR2 sequences are MNHEY and SVGEGT. Trimming removed 2 bases at V and 0 bases at J, with 11 bases between. The specimen comprised cultured PBMCs, sampled from culture after CMV antigen stimulation. V usage is TRBV6-2 or TRBV6-3 and J usage is TRBJ2-6; D might be TRBD1 or TRBD2, each matching 5 bases. The receptor was derived from a human donor in good health (CMV status not recorded). Some clones in this sample may be carry-over from other donors' samples. In DNA, the CDR3 is TGTGCCAGCAGTTACGCCGGGGCCGGCTCTGGGGCCAACGTCCTGACTTTC. This encodes CASSYAGAGSGANVLTF.